This passage covers 9 T cell receptor beta chains from one sample sequenced in a study of cytotoxic CD8 clonotypes in ibrutinib-treated CLL. Profiling relied on immunoSEQ multiplex PCR, and the TCRdb table lists in-frame clones only, not all of them. This repertoire shows 150,000 to 200,000 clones, around three quarters found once; its top ten account for about an eighth. Material: PBMCs, obtained after 24 months of ibrutinib treatment. The receptors here all came from a human donor with chronic lymphocytic leukemia.

The chain couples TRBV19 to TRBJ2-7; 8 nucleotides align to TRBD2. Germline lookup yields CDR1 LNHDA and CDR2 SQIVND (reference sequence). The CDR3 has 15 residues. Unmatched junction bases numbered 10, after V lost 6 bases and J lost 3 bases. In nucleotides, the CDR3 is TGTGCCAGTAGCCCTACTAGCGGTTATATCTACGAGCAGTACTTC. It yields the protein CASSPTSGYIYEQYF.

The chain joins TRBV6-1 to TRBJ2-5; D is undetermined. V was clipped by 4 bases and J by 3 bases, with 9 bases between them. The CDR3 loop spans 13 amino acids. Germline V gene lookup returns CDR1 MNHNS and CDR2 SASEGT. The CDR3 is CASSGQPKETQYF. The CDR3 region has the DNA TGTGCCAGCAGTGGTCAGCCTAAAGAGACCCAGTACTTC.

The chain carries TRBV5-4 and TRBJ2-7; D unclear. CDR1 is SGHNT, CDR2 YYREEE, per germline (reference sequence). The CDR3 consists of 13 residues. Trimming cost V 4 bases and J 4 bases, with 12 bases left between them. The CDR3 here is CASSNANKYEQYF. Written as DNA, the CDR3 is TGTGCCAGCAGCAATGCAAATAAATACGAGCAGTACTTC.

The sample holds one count of this clone. The chain has TRBV4-3 and TRBJ2-4; D possibly corresponds to TRBD1 (6 bases). The CDR3 totals 17 residues. V lost 0 bases and J 5 bases, leaving 17 bases between the germline ends. Germline CDR1 reads LGHNA; CDR2 reads YSLEER. This chain's CDR3 is CASSQDRVSKGENIQYF. CDR3 DNA: TGCGCCAGCAGCCAAGATAGGGTTTCGAAGGGGGAAAACATTCAGTACTTC.

The rearrangement joins TRBV19 to TRBJ2-7; 10 bases fit TRBD2. Germline-derived CDR1 and CDR2 are LNHDA and SQIVND (reference sequence). J was trimmed by 5 bases and V by 4 bases; bases with no gene match: 2. The CDR3 spans 13 residues. In DNA form, the CDR3 reads TGTGCCAGTAGTAGTACTAGCGGGAACGAGCAGTACTTC. This translates into CASSSTSGNEQYF.

This chain links TRBV18 with TRBJ2-2; perhaps TRBD2 as D (6 bases). This CDR3 has 13 amino acids. From germline, CDR1 is KGHSH and CDR2 LQKENI. Trimming pared 8 bases from V and 5 bases from J, leaving 12 bases between. In DNA, the CDR3 is TGTGCCAGCGGACGGGAGCTGACCGGGGAGCTGTTTTTT. Its protein is CASGRELTGELFF.

The chain combines TRBV2 with TRBJ1-5; TRBD1 is a possible D gene (5 bases). The V gene's germline CDR1 is SNHLY and CDR2 FYNNEI. The CDR3 is 13 residues long. With 11 bases removed from V and 5 bases from J, the gap between germline ends came to 16 bases. The CDR3 is CAGGNGTYQPQHF. The CDR3 DNA follows: TGTGCCGGCGGAAACGGGACGTATCAGCCCCAGCATTTT.

V gene TRBV5-1 combines with J gene TRBJ2-5; unclear D gene. The CDR3 has 14 amino acids. From germline, CDR1 is SGHRS and CDR2 YFSETQ. The V gene lost 4 bases and the J gene lost 5 bases, with 15 bases spanning the gap. The DNA for the CDR3 is TGCGCCAGCAGCCCGATTGGCGTGGGGGAGACCCAGTACTTC. The encoded protein is CASSPIGVGETQYF.

CDR3 amino acids: CASSSTSGTSGRNRHEQYF. DNA of the CDR3: TGTGCCAGCAGCTCCACCTCCGGGACTAGCGGGAGGAATAGGCACGAGCAGTACTTC. The rearrangement uses TRBV7-2 and TRBJ2-7, with 15 bases fitting TRBD2. The germline V gene encodes CDR1 SGHTA and CDR2 FQGNSA. The CDR3 runs to 19 residues. With 4 bases clipped from V and 5 bases from J, the junction kept 15 bases outside the gene matches.